The present T cell receptor (beta chain) was sequenced within a study of regulatory and conventional T cells in RAG deficiency. Repertoires were generated with immunoSEQ multiplex PCR, while TCRdb's copy carries only in-frame clones and drops some. Seen here are 30,000 to 35,000 clones, about 76% observed once, and the top ten hold roughly 3%. Genomic DNA came from blood conventional CD4+ T cells gated CD25-low CD127-high. Per the germline V gene, CDR1 is MGHRA and CDR2 is YSYEKL. Trimming at V came to 7 bases and at J to 1 base, leaving 15 bases not matched to a gene. The CDR3 has 17 residues. These data were also reused for a study on regulatory T cells. As reported in that work: The PCR used 52 TRBV and 13 TRBJ primers.

This chain uses TRBV4-1 with TRBJ1-2, with 7 bases matching TRBD1. Sequencing used CD4+ effector T cells sorted from blood. The source of this sequence is a human donor in good health. CDR3 loop: CASTRTPGTALNYGYTF. CDR3 coding DNA: TGCGCCAGCACCCGAACTCCCGGGACAGCCCTTAACTATGGCTACACCTTC.